What follows are 2 T cell receptor beta chains derived from one specimen sequenced in a study of cytomegalovirus exposure and HLA in healthy donors. The PCR contained 60 Vbeta and 13 Jbeta primers. Repertoires were generated with immunoSEQ multiplex PCR, while TCRdb's copy carries only in-frame clones and drops some. Of 110,000 to 150,000 clones listed, approximately 9% were seen once; the top ten hold approximately 2%. The sample taken for sequencing was PBMCs. The receptors shown here come from a male donor in good health and CMV-seronegative.

The gene calls are TRBV15 and TRBJ2-7, with 8 bases lining up with TRBD2. This CDR3 is built from 13 residues. V was pared by 9 bases and J by 7 bases, with 11 bases of the junction left unmatched. Germline V CDR1 and CDR2: LNHNV, YYDKDF (reference sequence). CDR3 protein: CATEPAGGREQYF. The DNA for the CDR3 is TGTGCCACGGAACCGGCGGGGGGCAGGGAGCAGTACTTC.

The chain uses TRBV28 and TRBJ1-4; 8 nucleotides agree with TRBD1. V shed 3 bases, J shed 7 bases, and the junction held 7 bases outside the gene matches. The germline gives CDR1 MDHEN, CDR2 SYDVKM. The CDR3 spans 15 residues. The CDR3 DNA follows: TGTGCCAGCAGTTTGATTAGCAGGGGGCCTGAAAAACTGTTTTTT. It is translated as CASSLISRGPEKLFF.